This T cell receptor (beta chain) was recorded in a study of blood T cell repertoires in COVID-19. Background on the study: COVID-19 samples from acute and convalescent phases originated in the United States, Italy and Spain. The analysed material was cDNA or gDNA that came from T cells, B-cell-depleted T cells, or PBMCs.

This clone was detected once. Sequencing used immunoSEQ multiplex PCR; TCRdb keeps in-frame clones, though not all of them. This table has approximately 100,000 clones, over 75% appearing once. The CDR3 contains 15 residues. With 5 bases removed from V and 1 base from J, the gap between germline ends came to 14 bases. The germline gives CDR1 SGHVS, CDR2 FQNEAQ. The sequence derives from a woman older than 75 with acute or convalescent COVID-19. The sample was peripheral blood. V and J are TRBV7-8 and TRBJ2-5, with D possibly TRBD2 on 6 matching bases. CDR3 residues: CASSPSGGTQETQYF. The CDR3, as DNA: TGTGCCAGCAGCCCCAGTGGGGGGACCCAAGAGACCCAGTACTTC.